The rows below give T cell receptor beta chains drawn from one sample of a study of T cells after yellow fever vaccination. TCRdb analysed the 5' RACE reads with MiXCR anew, one entry per CDR3 protein. The sample has over 150,000 distinct CDR3 sequences; roughly 6.4% are singletons. Source: CD4+ T cells sorted from PBMCs, taken on the day of the first yellow fever vaccination. The receptors shown here come from a man aged 18-30 years who received the YFV17D yellow fever vaccine. CDR3s include the opening cysteine and the closing phenylalanine or tryptophan. Each record gives: clone size, V gene, D gene, J gene, CDR3 protein, CDR3 DNA. The D gene is left open where the match is weak. Only part of the rows carry a size: once, few, many, or a class if the clone is expanded.

size: many; V: TRBV20-1; D: TRBD1; J: TRBJ2-1; CDR3: CSAPVQGNNEQFF; DNA: TGCAGTGCTCCGGTACAGGGGAACAATGAGCAGTTCTTC
size: few; V: TRBV6-2/TRBV6-3; D: NA; J: TRBJ2-5; CDR3: CASSRHTDAAAQYF; DNA: TGTGCCAGCAGTCGTCACACGGACGCAGCGGCCCAGTACTTC
size: few; V: TRBV5-1; D: TRBD1; J: TRBJ1-2; CDR3: CASSADREYGYTF; DNA: TGCGCCAGCAGCGCGGACAGGGAATATGGCTACACCTTC
size: many; V: TRBV7-2; D: NA; J: TRBJ1-1; CDR3: CASSLDYQNTEAFF; DNA: TGTGCCAGCAGCTTAGATTACCAGAACACTGAAGCTTTCTTT
size: NA; V: TRBV4-2; D: NA; J: TRBJ1-1; CDR3: CASSQDFPGRTFF; DNA: TGTGCCAGCAGCCAAGATTTCCCAGGGAGAACTTTCTTT
size: many; V: TRBV6-1; D: TRBD1; J: TRBJ2-2; CDR3: CASRARTGDTGELFF; DNA: TGTGCCAGCAGGGCCCGGACAGGGGACACCGGGGAGCTGTTTTTT
size: many; V: TRBV12-3/TRBV12-4; D: NA; J: TRBJ1-5; CDR3: CASSPHEAQPQHF; DNA: TGTGCCAGCAGCCCCCACGAGGCTCAGCCCCAGCATTTT
size: many; V: TRBV4-1; D: TRBD2; J: TRBJ2-3; CDR3: CASSQVDGGATDTQYF; DNA: TGCGCCAGCAGCCAAGTAGACGGGGGGGCTACAGATACGCAGTATTTT
size: NA; V: TRBV4-1; D: TRBD2; J: TRBJ2-7; CDR3: CASSQPSGTYEQYF; DNA: TGCGCCAGCAGCCAGCCTAGCGGTACCTACGAGCAGTACTTC
size: many; V: TRBV2; D: NA; J: TRBJ2-5; CDR3: CASIVEIASTETQYF; DNA: TGTGCCAGCATAGTGGAAATAGCCAGCACGGAGACCCAGTACTTC
size: NA; V: TRBV3-1; D: NA; J: TRBJ2-5; CDR3: CASSQEGSKAAQYF; DNA: TGTGCCAGCAGCCAAGAGGGATCCAAAGCGGCCCAGTACTTC